The rows below give T cell receptor beta chains drawn from one sample of a study of blood T cell repertoires in COVID-19. Using immunoSEQ multiplex PCR, the repertoire was profiled, and TCRdb retains in-frame clones only, with some absent. Of nearly 300,000 clones in the sample, just under 90% were seen once. Sequenced sample: PBMCs or T cells enriched from blood (not recorded which). These receptor sequences come from a woman aged 50 to 60 who had been exposed to COVID-19. The CDR3 runs from the conserved cysteine through the conserved F or W. D genes are given only for firm matches. Not all rows give a size; the values are once, few, many and, for expanded clones, a class.

j_call: TRBJ1-3; v_call: TRBV18; clone_size: NA; d_call: NA; cdr3_nt: TGTGCCAGCTCACCAGCGGGGAAAACTGGAAACACCATATATTTT; cdr3_aa: CASSPAGKTGNTIYF
j_call: TRBJ1-1; v_call: TRBV2; clone_size: NA; d_call: NA; cdr3_nt: TGTGCCAGCAGAGAGGACTCGAACACTGAAGCTTTCTTT; cdr3_aa: CASREDSNTEAFF
j_call: TRBJ1-2; v_call: TRBV7-2; clone_size: NA; d_call: TRBD1; cdr3_nt: TGTGCCAGCAGCTTAGCGCGGACAGGGGGCGGATATGGCTACACCTTC; cdr3_aa: CASSLARTGGGYGYTF
j_call: TRBJ2-5; v_call: TRBV19; clone_size: NA; d_call: TRBD2; cdr3_nt: TGTGCCAGTAGTACGGGCGGGGGGCTCACGGAGACCCAGTACTTC; cdr3_aa: CASSTGGGLTETQYF
j_call: TRBJ2-5; v_call: TRBV4-1; clone_size: NA; d_call: TRBD2; cdr3_nt: TGCGCCAGCAGCCATGCCACTAGCGGGGGGGTTGAGAGGGAGACCCAGTACTTC; cdr3_aa: CASSHATSGGVERETQYF
j_call: TRBJ1-5; v_call: TRBV7-2; clone_size: NA; d_call: NA; cdr3_nt: TGTGCCAGCAGCTTAGTTAATAGCAATCAGCCCCAGCATTTT; cdr3_aa: CASSLVNSNQPQHF
j_call: TRBJ2-5; v_call: TRBV6-2/TRBV6-3; clone_size: NA; d_call: TRBD2; cdr3_nt: TGTGCCAGCAGTCGTAGCGGGGCCTCCGATGAGACCCAGTACTTC; cdr3_aa: CASSRSGASDETQYF
j_call: TRBJ2-1; v_call: TRBV2; clone_size: NA; d_call: NA; cdr3_nt: TGTGCCAGCAGTGAGTGGGGCGGGGCAAATGAGCAGTTCTTC; cdr3_aa: CASSEWGGANEQFF
j_call: TRBJ2-1; v_call: TRBV11-2; clone_size: NA; d_call: TRBD2; cdr3_nt: TGTGCCAGCAGCAAACACGGGACTAGCGGGGGGCTTGCCTACAATGAGCAGTTCTTC; cdr3_aa: CASSKHGTSGGLAYNEQFF
j_call: TRBJ1-6; v_call: TRBV5-1; clone_size: NA; d_call: TRBD1; cdr3_nt: TGCGCCAGCAGATCTTCATCGACAGGGATCATTTCACCCCTCCACTTT; cdr3_aa: CASRSSSTGIISPLHF
j_call: TRBJ1-3; v_call: TRBV6-5; clone_size: NA; d_call: TRBD1; cdr3_nt: TGTGCCAGCAATGTAGACAGGGTCGCTGGAAACACCATATATTTT; cdr3_aa: CASNVDRVAGNTIYF
j_call: TRBJ2-3; v_call: TRBV9; clone_size: NA; d_call: NA; cdr3_nt: TGTGCCAGCAGCGAACGACAGCCTAGCACAGATACGCAGTATTTT; cdr3_aa: CASSERQPSTDTQYF
j_call: TRBJ1-1; v_call: TRBV28; clone_size: NA; d_call: NA; cdr3_nt: TGTGCCAGCGAGGGGAACACTGAAGCTTTCTTT; cdr3_aa: CASEGNTEAFF
j_call: TRBJ1-1; v_call: TRBV7-2; clone_size: NA; d_call: TRBD1; cdr3_nt: TGTGCCAGCAGGAGGGACAGCCAGGGATCCACTGAAGCTTTCTTT; cdr3_aa: CASRRDSQGSTEAFF
j_call: TRBJ1-1; v_call: TRBV2; clone_size: once; d_call: NA; cdr3_nt: TGTGCCAGCATGACGACTGGCACTGAAGCTTTCTTT; cdr3_aa: CASMTTGTEAFF
j_call: TRBJ1-6; v_call: TRBV7-2; clone_size: NA; d_call: TRBD1; cdr3_nt: TGTGCCAGCAACTTCGGACAGGGTGTTTCACCCCTCCACTTT; cdr3_aa: CASNFGQGVSPLHF
j_call: TRBJ1-4; v_call: TRBV28; clone_size: once; d_call: NA; cdr3_nt: TGTGCCAGCAGTCTCTACCAGGGGTCAACTAATGAAAAACTGTTTTTT; cdr3_aa: CASSLYQGSTNEKLFF
j_call: TRBJ1-6; v_call: TRBV7-2; clone_size: NA; d_call: NA; cdr3_nt: TGTGCCAGCAGCTTAGGTGGCATCTATAATTCACCCCTCCACTTT; cdr3_aa: CASSLGGIYNSPLHF
j_call: TRBJ2-7; v_call: TRBV18; clone_size: NA; d_call: NA; cdr3_nt: TGTGCCAGCTCTCCTGGGACATTCCCCTCCTACGAGCAGTACTTC; cdr3_aa: CASSPGTFPSYEQYF
j_call: TRBJ2-1; v_call: TRBV7-2; clone_size: once; d_call: TRBD1; cdr3_nt: TGTGCCAGCACCGAGCGGGACAGGGTCTACAATGAGCAGTTCTTC; cdr3_aa: CASTERDRVYNEQFF